This is a list of T cell receptor beta chains from one sample in a study of monozygotic twins with cystic fibrosis. Generated by immunoSEQ multiplex PCR, the TCRdb table keeps only in-frame clones and is missing some. The sample lists around 27,000 clones; 96% were seen once. Sequenced sample: blood. The receptor set was obtained from a girl aged 2 to 9 with cystic fibrosis. CDR3s include the opening cysteine and the closing phenylalanine or tryptophan. D genes are given only for firm matches. Some rows mark clone size as missing; the rest say once, few, many or name a class of expanded clone.

j_gene: TRBJ2-3; d_gene: .; v_gene: TRBV18; abundance: .; len: 12; CDR3nt: TGTGCCAGCTCACCAGGGGCCGGTACGCAGTATTTT; CDR3aa: CASSPGAGTQYF
j_gene: TRBJ1-1; d_gene: .; v_gene: TRBV6-5; abundance: .; len: 13; CDR3nt: TGTGCCAGCAGGGACCCTCTACTATACGAACCTTTCTTT; CDR3aa: CASRDPLLYEPFF
j_gene: TRBJ2-2; d_gene: .; v_gene: TRBV30; abundance: .; len: 14; CDR3nt: TGTGCCTGCGAGGGACCGCTGAACACCGGGGAGCTGTTTTTT; CDR3aa: CACEGPLNTGELFF
j_gene: TRBJ1-1; d_gene: TRBD1; v_gene: TRBV29-1; abundance: .; len: 12; CDR3nt: TGCAGCGTCTCCGACAGGGCCACTGAAGCTTTCTTT; CDR3aa: CSVSDRATEAFF
j_gene: TRBJ1-4; d_gene: .; v_gene: TRBV25-1; abundance: .; len: 15; CDR3nt: TGTGCCAGCAGTGCCCCGTGGGTCGGACTTGAAAAACTGTTTTTT; CDR3aa: CASSAPWVGLEKLFF
j_gene: TRBJ1-5; d_gene: .; v_gene: TRBV19; abundance: .; len: 15; CDR3nt: TGTGCCAGTAGATTAGTGGGGAAGAGCAATCAGCCCCAGCATTTT; CDR3aa: CASRLVGKSNQPQHF
j_gene: TRBJ2-1; d_gene: TRBD2; v_gene: TRBV9; abundance: .; len: 19; CDR3nt: TGTGCCAGCAGCCCCCCGCTCGGGCTAGCGGGTTACTCCTACAATGAGCAGTTCTTC; CDR3aa: CASSPPLGLAGYSYNEQFF
j_gene: TRBJ2-7; d_gene: TRBD2; v_gene: TRBV28; abundance: .; len: 14; CDR3nt: TGTGCCAGCAGTTTGGGAGGGAGCTCCTACGAGCAGTACTTC; CDR3aa: CASSLGGSSYEQYF
j_gene: TRBJ2-1; d_gene: .; v_gene: TRBV27; abundance: .; len: 14; CDR3nt: TGTGCCAGCAGCTTCGGGTCCGGCTACAATGAGCAGTTCTTC; CDR3aa: CASSFGSGYNEQFF
j_gene: TRBJ1-2; d_gene: .; v_gene: TRBV19; abundance: .; len: 15; CDR3nt: TGTGCCAGTAGTATAGATGGATCAGGGACTGTTGGCTACACCTTC; CDR3aa: CASSIDGSGTVGYTF
j_gene: TRBJ1-4; d_gene: .; v_gene: TRBV7-8; abundance: .; len: 17; CDR3nt: TGTGCCAGCAGCTCGCTAGGGAGATCGCAGGGCACTGAAAAACTGTTTTTT; CDR3aa: CASSSLGRSQGTEKLFF
j_gene: TRBJ1-4; d_gene: .; v_gene: TRBV30; abundance: .; len: 13; CDR3nt: TGTGCCGGAGGTGATGTAACTAATGAAAAACTGTTTTTT; CDR3aa: CAGGDVTNEKLFF
j_gene: TRBJ1-1; d_gene: .; v_gene: TRBV29-1; abundance: .; len: 13; CDR3nt: TGCAGCGTTGAAAGGCCGATGAACACTGAAGCTTTCTTT; CDR3aa: CSVERPMNTEAFF
j_gene: TRBJ1-1; d_gene: .; v_gene: TRBV4-3; abundance: .; len: 17; CDR3nt: TGCGCCAGCAGCCAAGGAAGGATGGGGGCCTGGAACACTGAAGCTTTCTTT; CDR3aa: CASSQGRMGAWNTEAFF
j_gene: TRBJ1-2; d_gene: TRBD1; v_gene: TRBV28; abundance: .; len: 15; CDR3nt: TGTGCCAGCAGTCCCCATGGACAGGCGGGATATGGCTACACCTTC; CDR3aa: CASSPHGQAGYGYTF
j_gene: TRBJ1-3; d_gene: .; v_gene: TRBV15; abundance: .; len: 13; CDR3nt: TGTGCCACCAGTCGAGAGGACGGAAACACCATATATTTT; CDR3aa: CATSREDGNTIYF
j_gene: TRBJ2-3; d_gene: .; v_gene: TRBV7-9; abundance: .; len: 12; CDR3nt: TGTGCCAGCAGCTTGATTGGAGATACGCAGTATTTT; CDR3aa: CASSLIGDTQYF
j_gene: TRBJ2-3; d_gene: TRBD1; v_gene: TRBV6-5; abundance: .; len: 15; CDR3nt: TGTGCCAGCAGTTCCTGGACAGGGGGCACAGATACGCAGTATTTT; CDR3aa: CASSSWTGGTDTQYF
j_gene: TRBJ2-7; d_gene: .; v_gene: TRBV4-3; abundance: .; len: 15; CDR3nt: TGCGCCAGCAGCCAAGATCGTCTCCCTACCTACGAGCAGTACTTC; CDR3aa: CASSQDRLPTYEQYF
j_gene: TRBJ2-7; d_gene: .; v_gene: TRBV30; abundance: .; len: 13; CDR3nt: TGTGCCTGGACAGCCCGGGGATGGGGCGAGCAGTACTTC; CDR3aa: CAWTARGWGEQYF
j_gene: TRBJ1-5; d_gene: .; v_gene: TRBV2; abundance: .; len: 16; CDR3nt: TGTGCCAGCAGTGTGTCCAGGGCTCGTAACAATCAGCCCCAGCATTTT; CDR3aa: CASSVSRARNNQPQHF
j_gene: TRBJ2-1; d_gene: TRBD2; v_gene: TRBV5-1; abundance: .; len: 15; CDR3nt: TGCGCCAGCAGCTTGGGACTAGCGGGATCCAATGAGCAGTTCTTC; CDR3aa: CASSLGLAGSNEQFF
j_gene: TRBJ2-2; d_gene: .; v_gene: TRBV6-6; abundance: once; len: 11; CDR3nt: TGTGCCAGCAAAACGGGCGGGGAGCTGTTTTTT; CDR3aa: CASKTGGELFF
j_gene: TRBJ1-1; d_gene: .; v_gene: TRBV19; abundance: .; len: 15; CDR3nt: TGTGCCAGTAGTATGGTGCAGGGTGTGGGCACTGAAGCTTTCTTT; CDR3aa: CASSMVQGVGTEAFF
j_gene: TRBJ1-1; d_gene: .; v_gene: TRBV5-4; abundance: .; len: 13; CDR3nt: TGTGCCAGCAGCTTGGATGGTGGCACTGAAGCTTTCTTT; CDR3aa: CASSLDGGTEAFF
j_gene: TRBJ2-2; d_gene: TRBD2; v_gene: TRBV5-8; abundance: .; len: 16; CDR3nt: TGTGCCAGCAGCTTGGAAGTAGGGAGGGGCACCGGGGAGCTGTTTTTT; CDR3aa: CASSLEVGRGTGELFF
j_gene: TRBJ1-2; d_gene: .; v_gene: TRBV4-2; abundance: once; len: 13; CDR3nt: TGTGCCAGCAGCTCGAAGAGGGAGCGAGGCTACACCTTC; CDR3aa: CASSSKRERGYTF
j_gene: TRBJ1-2; d_gene: TRBD1; v_gene: TRBV14; abundance: .; len: 12; CDR3nt: TGTGCCAGCAGCCTGACAGGGCTCGGCTACACCTTC; CDR3aa: CASSLTGLGYTF
j_gene: TRBJ2-1; d_gene: TRBD2; v_gene: TRBV5-1; abundance: .; len: 16; CDR3nt: TGCGCCAGCAGCTTGGTACAGACTAGCGGATACAATGAGCAGTTCTTC; CDR3aa: CASSLVQTSGYNEQFF
j_gene: TRBJ2-1; d_gene: .; v_gene: TRBV6-5; abundance: .; len: 14; CDR3nt: TGTGCCAGCAGTTACTCGAACGGTTTTGGTGAGCAGTTCTTC; CDR3aa: CASSYSNGFGEQFF
j_gene: TRBJ1-1; d_gene: TRBD1; v_gene: TRBV19; abundance: .; len: 13; CDR3nt: TGTGCCAGTAGTTTGGACAGGGTCGCTGAAGCTTTCTTT; CDR3aa: CASSLDRVAEAFF